This T cell receptor beta chain was sequenced during a study of blood T cell repertoires in COVID-19. The wider study: The samples span acute and convalescent COVID-19 from the United States, Italy and Spain. T cells, B-cell-depleted T cells, or PBMCs provided the cDNA or gDNA that served as material.

J gave up 2 bases and V 2 bases, and 6 bases lay outside the gene matches. This CDR3 has 15 residues. Germline V gives CDR1 MGHRA, CDR2 YSYEKL. How the authors handled the data: Reference gene primer amplification gave nucleated cell count estimates. Data came from immunoSEQ multiplex PCR; TCRdb stores just in-frame clones and leaves some out. Clonal size and the V and J genes are those of that table, whereas D and trimming came from the DNA. This table has a few hundred thousand clones, around 90% appearing once. The TCR sequence derives from a young man who had recovered from COVID-19. Sequenced sample: peripheral blood. The chain combines TRBV4-1 with TRBJ2-7, with 7 bases fitting TRBD2. The CDR3 is CASSQRDGLAYEQYF. Here the CDR3 DNA reads TGCGCCAGCAGCCAAAGAGACGGACTAGCCTACGAGCAGTACTTC.